Below, 10 T cell receptor beta chains from the same sample are listed, as sequenced in a study of CD8+ T cells in alopecia areata. Treatment: oral pan-JAK inhibitor, 5-10 mg twice daily. Extracted RNA was reverse transcribed, and the resulting cDNA served as sequencing template. Some clones are missing from TCRdb's copy, which holds only in-frame ones; the method was immunoSEQ multiplex PCR. Of some 150,000 clones detected, 82% appear once; the ten largest clones hold roughly 25%. The starting material was CD8+ T cells sorted from blood, obtained at week 4, from a patient treated with tofacitinib. These receptors were taken from a human donor with alopecia areata.

This chain connects TRBV13 to TRBJ2-4, with TRBD2 identical over 8 bases. The V gene end was trimmed by 5 bases and the J gene end by 5 bases; junction bases not matched to a gene: 8. CDR1 is PRHDT, CDR2 FYEKMQ, per germline (reference sequence). The length of the CDR3 is 15 residues. The DNA for the CDR3 is TGTGCCAGCAGCGCCCCACGGGGGGGCGAAAACATTCAGTACTTC. This gives the protein CASSAPRGGENIQYF.

The chain combines TRBV7-3 with TRBJ2-7; D perhaps matches TRBD2 (5 bases). CDR3 length: 15 residues. Trimming shortened V by 5 bases and J by 5 bases, and 19 bases separated the two germline ends. Germline V gives CDR1 SGHTA, CDR2 FQGTGA. Here the CDR3 DNA reads TGTGCCAGCAGCCCTCAAGGTGGAGGCTGGAACGAGCAGTACTTC. It encodes CASSPQGGGWNEQYF.

Only one count was recorded for this clone. This rearrangement joins TRBV7-9 to TRBJ1-6; D is unresolved. The V end was cut by 2 bases, the J end by 7 bases, with 9 bases between. This CDR3 has 14 amino acids. The germline CDR1 and CDR2 sequences are SEHNR and FQNEAQ (reference sequence). The CDR3 loop is CASSLIASNSPLHF. DNA for the CDR3: TGTGCCAGCAGCTTAATCGCCAGCAATTCACCCCTCCACTTT. The whole variable domain, remainder taken from reference TRBV7-9 and TRBJ1-6, is DTGVSQNPRHKITKRGQNVTFRCDPISEHNRLYWYRQTLGQGPEFLTYFQNEAQLEKSRLLSDRFSAERPKGSFSTLEIQRTEQGDSAMYLCASSLIASNSPLHFGNGTRLTVT.

The chain carries TRBV2 and TRBJ2-1; perhaps TRBD1 as D (5 bases). The CDR3 has 16 amino acids. The germline gives CDR1 SNHLY, CDR2 FYNNEI. Trimming removed 2 bases at V and 4 bases at J, with 15 bases between. This CDR3 reads CASSERGTEHYNEQFF. DNA of the CDR3: TGTGCCAGCAGTGAAAGGGGAACGGAGCATTACAATGAGCAGTTCTTC.

The J gene is TRBJ2-5, the V gene TRBV9; D gene unclear. The V end was cut by 3 bases, the J end by 2 bases, with 8 bases between. The CDR3 consists of 13 residues. Germline-derived CDR1 and CDR2 are SGDLS and YYNGEE. The CDR3 DNA sequence: TGTGCCAGCAGCGGGAACTATCAAGAGACCCAGTACTTC. This codes for CASSGNYQETQYF.

The chain links TRBV27 to TRBJ1-3; no firm D call. The V and J ends lost 5 bases and 0 bases respectively, with 14 bases between them. CDR3 length: 16 amino acids. Germline CDR1 MNHEY, CDR2 SMNVEV (reference sequence). The CDR3 bases are TGTGCCAGCAGTATAGGAAATCCGCGCTCTGGAAACACCATATATTTT. This codes for CASSIGNPRSGNTIYF.

The V call is TRBV4-3, the J call TRBJ2-3; 10 bases fit TRBD2. V shed 0 bases, J shed 3 bases, and the junction held 6 bases outside the gene matches. The CDR3 contains 17 residues. Germline CDR1 reads LGHNA; CDR2 reads YSLEER. CDR3 sequence: CASSQDGLAGETDTQYF. The DNA for the CDR3 is TGCGCCAGCAGCCAAGACGGCCTAGCGGGGGAGACAGATACGCAGTATTTT.

There are a few counts of this clone. This chain links TRBV7-9 with TRBJ2-5, with unresolved D. Germline CDR1 SEHNR, CDR2 FQNEAQ (reference sequence). Trimming stripped 0 bases from V and 5 bases from J, with 4 bases between. This CDR3 is 12 amino acids long. CDR3 DNA: TGTGCCAGCAGCTTAGCTGTTGAGACCCAGTACTTC. Protein sequence: CASSLAVETQYF. The full variable domain, in which reference TRBV7-9 and TRBJ2-5 provide the parts outside the CDR3, is DTGVSQNPRHKITKRGQNVTFRCDPISEHNRLYWYRQTLGQGPEFLTYFQNEAQLEKSRLLSDRFSAERPKGSFSTLEIQRTEQGDSAMYLCASSLAVETQYFGPGTRLLVL.

J is TRBJ2-4 and V is TRBV5-1; 11 bases are a match to TRBD1. Germline CDR1 reads SGHRS; CDR2 reads YFSETQ. This CDR3 has 16 residues. J was trimmed by 2 bases and V by 4 bases; bases with no gene match: 5. The CDR3 region is CASSPRDRGSKNIQYF. In DNA form, the CDR3 reads TGCGCCAGCAGCCCCCGGGACAGGGGGTCCAAAAACATTCAGTACTTC.

This clone was seen only once. The rearrangement links TRBV14 to TRBJ2-1; tentatively, D is TRBD1 (5 bases). Between the trimmed V and J ends, which lost 3 bases and 0 bases, there was a span of 15 bases. There are 17 residues in the CDR3. Per germline, CDR1 SGHDN and CDR2 FVKESK. The DNA for the CDR3 is TGTGCCAGCAGCCACCTTTTAGGGGCCGGCTCCTACAATGAGCAGTTCTTC. It specifies CASSHLLGAGSYNEQFF.